Below, one T cell receptor beta chain is given with its context. PCR primers comprised 60 Vbeta and 13 Jbeta primers. The authors' processing: An analysis that came later counted some 80 million unique TCR beta chains, about 10 million shared. Some clones are missing from TCRdb's copy, which holds only in-frame ones; the method was immunoSEQ multiplex PCR. V and J calls and clone size follow that table, whereas D and trimming were derived from the DNA. Among roughly 87,000 clones listed, roughly 77% were seen once. The sample comes from a study of cytomegalovirus exposure and HLA in healthy donors. Germline values: CDR1 GTSNPN, CDR2 SVGIG (reference sequence). This CDR3 is 13 amino acids long.

The sample was PBMCs. The V gene is TRBV30, the J gene TRBJ2-6, with TRBD1 identical over 8 bases. The clonotype was recovered from a man aged 55 to 70 in good health and CMV-seronegative. CDR3 protein: CARQGSGANVLTF. The CDR3 nucleotides read TGTGCTAGACAGGGGTCCGGGGCCAACGTCCTGACTTTC. The full variable domain, with the rest looked up from reference TRBV30 and TRBJ2-6, is SQTIHQWPATLVQPVGSPLSLECTVEGTSNPNLYWYRQAAGRGLQLLFYSVGIGQISSEVPQNLSASRPQDRQFILSSKKLLLSDSGFYLCARQGSGANVLTFGAGSRLTVL.